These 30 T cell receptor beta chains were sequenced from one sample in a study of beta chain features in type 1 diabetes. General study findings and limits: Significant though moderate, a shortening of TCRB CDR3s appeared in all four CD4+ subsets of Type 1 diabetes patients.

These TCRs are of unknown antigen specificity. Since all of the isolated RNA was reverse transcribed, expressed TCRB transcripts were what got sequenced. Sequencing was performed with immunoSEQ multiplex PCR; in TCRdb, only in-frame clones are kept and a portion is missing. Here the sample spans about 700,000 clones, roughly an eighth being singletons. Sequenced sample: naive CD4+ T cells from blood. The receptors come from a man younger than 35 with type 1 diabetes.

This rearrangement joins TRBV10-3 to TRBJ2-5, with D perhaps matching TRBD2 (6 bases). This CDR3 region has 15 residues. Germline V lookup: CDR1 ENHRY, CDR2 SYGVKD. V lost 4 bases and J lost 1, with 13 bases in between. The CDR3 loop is CAISASRGGQETQYF. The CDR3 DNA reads TGTGCCATCAGTGCCTCTCGGGGAGGCCAAGAGACCCAGTACTTC.

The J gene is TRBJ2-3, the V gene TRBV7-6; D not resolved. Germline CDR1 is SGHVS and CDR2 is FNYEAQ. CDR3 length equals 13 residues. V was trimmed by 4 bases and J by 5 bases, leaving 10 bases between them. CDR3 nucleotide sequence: TGTGCCAGCAGCTCAAACCCGGGAGATACGCAGTATTTT. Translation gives CASSSNPGDTQYF.

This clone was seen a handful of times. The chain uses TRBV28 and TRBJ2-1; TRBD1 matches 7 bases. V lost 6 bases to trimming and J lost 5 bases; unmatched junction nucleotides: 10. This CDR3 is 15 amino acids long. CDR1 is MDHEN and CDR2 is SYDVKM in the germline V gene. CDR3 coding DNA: TGTGCCAGCAGCCCCGGGACAGTGAACAACAATGAGCAGTTCTTC. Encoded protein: CASSPGTVNNNEQFF.

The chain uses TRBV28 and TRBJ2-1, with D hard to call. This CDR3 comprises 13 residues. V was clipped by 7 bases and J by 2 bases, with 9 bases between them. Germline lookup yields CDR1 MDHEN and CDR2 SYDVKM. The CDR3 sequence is CASIQPPYNEQFF. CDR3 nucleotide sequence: TGTGCCAGCATCCAGCCCCCCTACAATGAGCAGTTCTTC.

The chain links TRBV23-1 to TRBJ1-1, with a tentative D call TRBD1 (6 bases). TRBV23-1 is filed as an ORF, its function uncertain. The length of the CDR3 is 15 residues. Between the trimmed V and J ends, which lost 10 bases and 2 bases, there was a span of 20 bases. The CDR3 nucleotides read TGCGCCATTCCCGGGACACCAATTTCAAACACTGAAGCTTTCTTT. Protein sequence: CAIPGTPISNTEAFF.

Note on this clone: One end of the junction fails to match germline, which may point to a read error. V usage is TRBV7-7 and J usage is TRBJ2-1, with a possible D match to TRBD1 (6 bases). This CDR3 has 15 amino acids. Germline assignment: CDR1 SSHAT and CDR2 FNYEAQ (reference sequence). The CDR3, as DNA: TGTGCTAGCAGCTTAGCGCTAGGGACACACAATGAGCAGTTCTTC. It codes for CASSLALGTHNEQFF.

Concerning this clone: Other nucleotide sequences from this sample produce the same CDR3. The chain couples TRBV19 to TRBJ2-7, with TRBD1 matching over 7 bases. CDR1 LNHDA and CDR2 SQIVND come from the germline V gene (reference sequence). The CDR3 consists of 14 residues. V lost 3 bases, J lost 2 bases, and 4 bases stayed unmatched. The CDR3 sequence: CASSIRTGTYEQYF. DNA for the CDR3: TGTGCCAGTAGTATCCGGACAGGAACCTACGAGCAGTACTTC.

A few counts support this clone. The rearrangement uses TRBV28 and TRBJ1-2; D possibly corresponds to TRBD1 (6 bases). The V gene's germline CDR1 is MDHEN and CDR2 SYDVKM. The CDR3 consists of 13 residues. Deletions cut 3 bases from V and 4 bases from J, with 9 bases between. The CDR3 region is CASSLEGVYGYTF. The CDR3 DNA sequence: TGTGCCAGCAGTTTGGAGGGGGTCTATGGCTACACCTTC.

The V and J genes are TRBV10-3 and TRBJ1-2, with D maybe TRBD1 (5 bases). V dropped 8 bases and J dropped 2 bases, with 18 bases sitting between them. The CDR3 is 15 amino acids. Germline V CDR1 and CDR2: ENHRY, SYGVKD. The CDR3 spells CAIRPGGTVNYGYTF. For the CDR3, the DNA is TGTGCCATCCGCCCCGGGGGGACGGTAAACTATGGCTACACCTTC.

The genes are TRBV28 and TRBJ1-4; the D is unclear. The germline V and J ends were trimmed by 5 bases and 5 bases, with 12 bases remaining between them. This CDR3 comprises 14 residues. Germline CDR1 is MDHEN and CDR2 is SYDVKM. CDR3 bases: TGTGCCAGCAGTGTCTGGCAGGAAAATGAAAAACTGTTTTTT. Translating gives CASSVWQENEKLFF.

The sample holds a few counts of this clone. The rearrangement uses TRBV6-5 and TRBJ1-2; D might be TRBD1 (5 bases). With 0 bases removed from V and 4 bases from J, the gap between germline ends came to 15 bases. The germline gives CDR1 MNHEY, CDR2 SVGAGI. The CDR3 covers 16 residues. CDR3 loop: CASSYSTGIGAYGYTF. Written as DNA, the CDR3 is TGTGCCAGCAGTTACTCGACCGGGATTGGGGCCTATGGCTACACCTTC.

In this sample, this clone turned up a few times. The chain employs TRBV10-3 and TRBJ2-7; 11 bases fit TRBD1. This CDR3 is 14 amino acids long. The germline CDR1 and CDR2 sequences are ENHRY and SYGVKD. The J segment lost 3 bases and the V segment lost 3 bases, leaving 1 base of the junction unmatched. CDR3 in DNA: TGTGCCATCAGTGATGGGACAGGGGGCTACGAGCAGTACTTC. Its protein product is CAISDGTGGYEQYF.

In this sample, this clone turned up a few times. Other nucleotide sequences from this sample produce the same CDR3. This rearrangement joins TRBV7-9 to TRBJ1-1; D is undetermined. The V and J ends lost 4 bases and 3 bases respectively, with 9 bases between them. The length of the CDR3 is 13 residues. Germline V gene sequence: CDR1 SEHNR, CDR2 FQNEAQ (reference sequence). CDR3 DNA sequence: TGTGCCAGCAGCTCCCAAGGTGACACTGAAGCTTTCTTT. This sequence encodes CASSSQGDTEAFF.

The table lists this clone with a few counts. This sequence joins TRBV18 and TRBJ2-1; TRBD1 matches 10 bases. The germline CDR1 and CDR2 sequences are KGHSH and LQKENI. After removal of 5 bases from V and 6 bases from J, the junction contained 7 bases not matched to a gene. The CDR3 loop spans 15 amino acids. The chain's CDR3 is CASSTGTGAGNEQFF. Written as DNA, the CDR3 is TGTGCCAGCTCAACCGGGACAGGGGCGGGCAATGAGCAGTTCTTC.

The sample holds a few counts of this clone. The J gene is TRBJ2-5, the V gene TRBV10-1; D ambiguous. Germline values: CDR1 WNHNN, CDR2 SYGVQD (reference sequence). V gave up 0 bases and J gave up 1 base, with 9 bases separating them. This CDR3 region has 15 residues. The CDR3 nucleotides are TGCGCCAGCAGTGAGTCGATGGGCGGCCAAGAGACCCAGTACTTC. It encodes CASSESMGGQETQYF.

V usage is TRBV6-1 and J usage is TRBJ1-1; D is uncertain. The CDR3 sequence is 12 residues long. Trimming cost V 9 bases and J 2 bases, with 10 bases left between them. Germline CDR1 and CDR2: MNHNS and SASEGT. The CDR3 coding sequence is TGTGCCAGTCCTGATTTCAACACTGAAGCTTTCTTT. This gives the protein CASPDFNTEAFF.

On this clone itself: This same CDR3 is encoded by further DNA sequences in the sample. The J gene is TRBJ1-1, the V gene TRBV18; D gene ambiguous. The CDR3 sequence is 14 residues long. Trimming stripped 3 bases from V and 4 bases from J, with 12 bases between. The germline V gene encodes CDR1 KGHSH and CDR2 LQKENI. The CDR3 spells CASSPNGVGTEAFF. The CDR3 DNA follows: TGTGCCAGCTCACCTAACGGGGTGGGCACTGAAGCTTTCTTT. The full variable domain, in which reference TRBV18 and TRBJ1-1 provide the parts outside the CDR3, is NAGVMQNPRHLVRRRGQEARLRCSPMKGHSHVYWYRQLPEEGLKFMVYLQKENIIDESGMPKERFSAEFPKEGPSILRIQQVVRGDSAAYFCASSPNGVGTEAFFGQGTRLTVV.

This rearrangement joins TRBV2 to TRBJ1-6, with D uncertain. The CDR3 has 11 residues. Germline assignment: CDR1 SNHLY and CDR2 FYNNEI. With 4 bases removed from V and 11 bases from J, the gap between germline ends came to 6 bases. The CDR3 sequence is CASSVGAPLHF. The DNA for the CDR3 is TGTGCCAGCAGTGTAGGAGCACCCCTCCACTTT.

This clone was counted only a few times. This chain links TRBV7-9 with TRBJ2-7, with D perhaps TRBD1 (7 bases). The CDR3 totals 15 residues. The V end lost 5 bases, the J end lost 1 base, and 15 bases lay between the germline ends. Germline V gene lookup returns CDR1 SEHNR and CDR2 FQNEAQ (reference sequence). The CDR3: CASSPRGEWSYEQYF. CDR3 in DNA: TGTGCCAGCAGCCCCAGGGGGGAGTGGTCCTACGAGCAGTACTTC.

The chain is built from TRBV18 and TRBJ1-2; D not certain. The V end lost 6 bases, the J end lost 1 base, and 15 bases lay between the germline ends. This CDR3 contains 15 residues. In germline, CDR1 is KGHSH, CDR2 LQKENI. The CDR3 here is CASSHVSGDNYGYTF. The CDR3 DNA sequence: TGTGCCAGCTCCCACGTTTCCGGAGATAACTATGGCTACACCTTC.

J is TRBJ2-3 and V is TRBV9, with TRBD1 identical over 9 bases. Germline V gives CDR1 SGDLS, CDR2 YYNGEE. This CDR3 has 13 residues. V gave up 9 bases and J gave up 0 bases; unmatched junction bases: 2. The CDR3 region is CATGTGSTDTQYF. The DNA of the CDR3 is TGTGCCACCGGGACAGGGAGCACAGATACGCAGTATTTT. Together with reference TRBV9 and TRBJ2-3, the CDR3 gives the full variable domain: DSGVTQTPKHLITATGQRVTLRCSPRSGDLSVYWYQQSLDQGLQFLIQYYNGEERAKGNILERFSAQQFPDLHSELNLSSLELGDSALYFCATGTGSTDTQYFGPGTRLTVL.

CDR3 loop: CASSAWAYEQYF. CDR3 coding DNA: TGTGCCAGCAGCGCCTGGGCCTACGAGCAGTACTTC. The J gene is TRBJ2-7, the V gene TRBV5-6; D call uncertain. Germline values: CDR1 SGHDT, CDR2 YYEEEE. This CDR3 comprises 12 residues. Trimming removed 4 bases from V and 2 bases from J, with 7 bases in between.

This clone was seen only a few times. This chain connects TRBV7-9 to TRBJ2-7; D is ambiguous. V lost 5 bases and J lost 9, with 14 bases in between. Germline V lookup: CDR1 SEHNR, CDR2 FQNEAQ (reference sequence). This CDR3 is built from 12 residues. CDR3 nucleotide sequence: TGTGCCAGCAGCCCCCTTGGGTCGGGGCAGTACTTC. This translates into CASSPLGSGQYF.

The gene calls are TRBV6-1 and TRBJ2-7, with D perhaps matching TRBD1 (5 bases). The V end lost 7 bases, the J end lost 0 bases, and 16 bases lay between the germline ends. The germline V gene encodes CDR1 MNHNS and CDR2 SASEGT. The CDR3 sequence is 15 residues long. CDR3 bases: TGTGCCAGCACCACAAAGGGGTCAGTCTCCTACGAGCAGTACTTC. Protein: CASTTKGSVSYEQYF.

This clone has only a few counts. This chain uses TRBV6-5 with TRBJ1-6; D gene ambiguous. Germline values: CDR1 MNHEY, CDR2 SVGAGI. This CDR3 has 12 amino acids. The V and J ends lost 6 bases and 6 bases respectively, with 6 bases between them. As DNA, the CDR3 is TGTGCCAGCAGACAGAGTAATTCACCCCTCCACTTT. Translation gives CASRQSNSPLHF.

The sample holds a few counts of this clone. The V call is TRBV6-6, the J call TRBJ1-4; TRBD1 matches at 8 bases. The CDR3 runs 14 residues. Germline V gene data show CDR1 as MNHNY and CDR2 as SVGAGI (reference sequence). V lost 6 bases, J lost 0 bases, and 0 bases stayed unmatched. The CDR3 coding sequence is TGTGCCAGCAGGGACAGGGCAACTAATGAAAAACTGTTTTTT. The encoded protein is CASRDRATNEKLFF.

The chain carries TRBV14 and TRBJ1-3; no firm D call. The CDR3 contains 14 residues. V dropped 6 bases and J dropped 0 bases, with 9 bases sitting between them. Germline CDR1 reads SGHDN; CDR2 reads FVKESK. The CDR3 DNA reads TGTGCCAGCAGAGTCAGTAACTCTGGAAACACCATATATTTT. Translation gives CASRVSNSGNTIYF.

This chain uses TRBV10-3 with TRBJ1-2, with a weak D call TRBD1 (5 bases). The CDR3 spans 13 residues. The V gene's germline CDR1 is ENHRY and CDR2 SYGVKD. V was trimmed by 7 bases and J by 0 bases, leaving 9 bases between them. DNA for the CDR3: TGTGCCATCACCGGGACTCCTAACTATGGCTACACCTTC. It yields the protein CAITGTPNYGYTF.

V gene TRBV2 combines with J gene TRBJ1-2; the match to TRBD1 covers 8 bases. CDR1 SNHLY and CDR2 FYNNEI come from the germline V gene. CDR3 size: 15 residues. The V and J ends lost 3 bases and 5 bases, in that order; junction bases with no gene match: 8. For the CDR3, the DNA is TGTGCCAGCAGTGATGGAGGACAGGGCCAATATGGCTACACCTTC. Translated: CASSDGGQGQYGYTF.

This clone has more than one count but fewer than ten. In DNA, the CDR3 is TGTGCCAGCAGCCAAGTATCCTGGGGGAACACAGATACGCAGTATTTT. This translates into CASSQVSWGNTDTQYF. The V call is TRBV14, the J call TRBJ2-3, with D perhaps TRBD1 or TRBD2 (5 bases each). The V and J ends lost 1 base and 2 bases respectively, with 13 bases between them. This CDR3 has 16 residues. The germline V gene encodes CDR1 SGHDN and CDR2 FVKESK.